Following are 22 T cell receptor beta chains from one sample sequenced in a study of neoadjuvant anti-PD-1 for oral cavity cancer. Profiling relied on immunoSEQ multiplex PCR, and the TCRdb table lists in-frame clones only, not all of them. The top ten hold 2.8% of the sample, which has fewer than 20,000 clones, 55% to 80% seen once. Material: PBMCs, obtained before nivolumab (anti-PD-1) treatment. The receptors originated from a person aged 35-79 years with oral cavity squamous cell carcinoma.

The J gene is TRBJ1-5, the V gene TRBV12-5; tentative D call: TRBD1 (6 bases). V was trimmed by 2 bases and J by 9 bases, leaving 11 bases between them. The CDR3 consists of 13 residues. CDR1 LGHNT and CDR2 FRNRAP come from the germline V gene. DNA for the CDR3: TGTGCTAGTGGTTTGACAACAGGGCGGCCCCAGCATTTT. Translated: CASGLTTGRPQHF.

The chain combines TRBV10-3 with TRBJ1-2; D is perhaps TRBD1 (5 bases). The CDR3 runs 14 residues. Germline lookup yields CDR1 ENHRY and CDR2 SYGVKD. Trimming stripped 8 bases from V and 4 bases from J, with 17 bases between. The CDR3 loop is CAISDQGGGYGYTF. The CDR3 DNA reads as TGTGCCATCTCGGATCAGGGAGGAGGCTATGGCTACACCTTC.

V is TRBV5-5 and J is TRBJ2-1; 10 positions agree with TRBD1. This CDR3 is built from 16 residues. CDR1 SGHKS and CDR2 YYEKEE come from the germline V gene (reference sequence). V lost 2 bases and J lost 4; bases outside the gene matches: 6. The DNA for the CDR3 is TGTGCCAGCAGCTTACCGGGACAGGGGAGTTACAATGAGCAGTTCTTC. It encodes CASSLPGQGSYNEQFF.

J is TRBJ1-1 and V is TRBV29-1, with D uncertain. Germline CDR1 is SQVTM and CDR2 is ANQGSEA. The V gene lost 2 bases and the J gene lost 0 bases, with 13 bases spanning the gap. CDR3 length: 15 residues. Written as DNA, the CDR3 is TGCAGCGTTGAATTACCCTCCAGCCTGAACACTGAAGCTTTCTTT. Residues: CSVELPSSLNTEAFF.

The chain couples TRBV4-1 to TRBJ2-1, with D hard to call. Trimming shortened V by 2 bases and J by 3 bases, and 8 bases separated the two germline ends. This CDR3 contains 14 residues. CDR1 MGHRA and CDR2 YSYEKL come from the germline V gene. CDR3 coding DNA: TGCGCCAGCAGCCAAAACTTACTCTACAATGAGCAGTTCTTC. Translated, it gives CASSQNLLYNEQFF.

This chain uses TRBV28 with TRBJ1-2, with a weak D call TRBD1 (6 bases). The CDR3 runs 13 residues. V was shortened by 4 bases and J by 8 bases, with 14 bases between the two germline ends. Germline V lookup: CDR1 MDHEN, CDR2 SYDVKM. The CDR3 here is CASSSPGAGGYTF. The CDR3 DNA reads as TGTGCCAGCAGTTCGCCAGGGGCCGGCGGCTACACCTTC.

The chain carries TRBV30 and TRBJ2-5, with TRBD1 matching over 12 bases. The junction had 6 bases not matched to a gene; V was cut back by 5 bases and J by 2 bases. In germline, CDR1 is GTSNPN, CDR2 SVGIG (reference sequence). The CDR3 is 15 residues long. CDR3 DNA sequence: TGTGCCTGGGACTCGGGACAGGGGGCGCAAGAGACCCAGTACTTC. The encoded protein is CAWDSGQGAQETQYF. Based on the CDR3 plus reference TRBV30 and TRBJ2-5, the full variable domain is SQTIHQWPATLVQPVGSPLSLECTVEGTSNPNLYWYRQAAGRGLQLLFYSVGIGQISSEVPQNLSASRPQDRQFILSSKKLLLSDSGFYLCAWDSGQGAQETQYFGPGTRLLVL.

This chain connects TRBV27 to TRBJ1-1; 8 bases map to TRBD1. The CDR3 totals 14 residues. Germline CDR1 and CDR2: MNHEY and SMNVEV (reference sequence). J gave up 5 bases and V 5 bases, and 7 bases lay outside the gene matches. This CDR3 is CASSPDRGGTEAFF. The CDR3 coding sequence is TGTGCCAGCAGTCCCGACAGGGGTGGAACTGAAGCTTTCTTT.

J is TRBJ2-7 and V is TRBV5-1, with 11 bases lining up with TRBD1. The CDR3 covers 15 residues. The V and J ends lost 2 bases and 5 bases, in that order; junction bases with no gene match: 6. The germline CDR1 and CDR2 sequences are SGHRS and YFSETQ. The CDR3 DNA sequence: TGCGCCAGCAGCTTTCGGACAGGGGGCGCGAACGAGCAGTACTTC. This codes for CASSFRTGGANEQYF. The full variable domain, rest sourced from reference TRBV5-1 and TRBJ2-7, is KAGVTQTPRYLIKTRGQQVTLSCSPISGHRSVSWYQQTPGQGLQFLFEYFSETQRNKGNFPGRFSGRQFSNSRSEMNVSTLELGDSALYLCASSFRTGGANEQYFGPGTRLTVT.

The chain employs TRBV11-3 and TRBJ2-1; possible D gene TRBD2, 5 bases. The CDR3 is made up of 14 amino acids. The germline V and J ends were trimmed by 1 base and 6 bases, with 10 bases remaining between them. Germline loops: CDR1 SGHNT, CDR2 YENEEA. The CDR3, as DNA: TGTGCCAGCAGCTTAGGGTCTAGCTCCAATGAGCAGTTCTTC. Its translation is CASSLGSSSNEQFF.

The rearrangement joins TRBV7-9 to TRBJ1-1, with no clear D. V lost 6 bases and J 2 bases, leaving 19 bases between the germline ends. Germline-derived CDR1 and CDR2 are SEHNR and FQNEAQ (reference sequence). The CDR3 spans 16 residues. Written as DNA, the CDR3 is TGTGCCAGCAGTTACCGCCCCCCTGGGATCAACACTGAAGCTTTCTTT. It is translated as CASSYRPPGINTEAFF.

The rearrangement links TRBV4-1 to TRBJ2-7; 7 bases match TRBD1. The CDR3 has 16 amino acids. Trimming cost V 5 bases and J 0 bases; bases outside gene matches: 10. Per germline, CDR1 MGHRA and CDR2 YSYEKL. DNA for the CDR3: TGCGCCAGCAGCGTACAGGACAGGCCCGGCTCCTACGAGCAGTACTTC. It yields the protein CASSVQDRPGSYEQYF.

The table lists this clone with a few counts. The chain carries TRBV6-5 and TRBJ1-2, with 8 bases identical to TRBD1. Losses at the gene ends were 5 bases for V and 7 bases for J; bases not matched to a gene: 9. CDR1 is MNHEY, CDR2 SVGAGI, per germline. The CDR3 consists of 14 residues. The CDR3 is CASSQGQGRSGYTF. For the CDR3, the DNA is TGTGCCAGCAGTCAAGGACAGGGAAGGAGTGGCTACACCTTC.

The V gene is TRBV7-8, the J gene TRBJ1-2; D not certain. Trimming cost V 2 bases and J 0 bases, with 4 bases left between them. CDR1 and CDR2 from the germline V gene are SGHVS and FQNEAQ. The CDR3 is 13 residues long. CDR3 amino acids: CASSLSPNYGYTF. Here the CDR3 DNA reads TGTGCCAGCAGCTTAAGCCCTAACTATGGCTACACCTTC.

The rearrangement uses TRBV30 and TRBJ2-3; D perhaps matches TRBD2 (5 bases). Trimming cost V 0 bases and J 1 base, with 11 bases left between them. Germline V gene lookup returns CDR1 GTSNPN and CDR2 SVGIG (reference sequence). The CDR3 consists of 15 residues. In nucleotides, the CDR3 is TGTGCCTGGAGTGTTGAGAGCGGCCGCACAGATACGCAGTATTTT. Translated, it gives CAWSVESGRTDTQYF.

This clone occurred a few times. The chain combines TRBV19 with TRBJ2-7, with 8 bases fitting TRBD2. This CDR3 comprises 17 residues. After removal of 4 bases from V and 4 bases from J, the junction contained 15 bases not matched to a gene. Germline CDR1 and CDR2: LNHDA and SQIVND (reference sequence). DNA of the CDR3: TGTGCCAGTAGTACAGGTAGAGCGGGAGCCAATATATACGAGCAGTACTTC. Translating gives CASSTGRAGANIYEQYF.

This clone was observed a handful of times. The chain has TRBV2 and TRBJ1-5; TRBD1 might be the D (6 bases). Germline CDR1 is SNHLY and CDR2 is FYNNEI. CDR3 size: 13 residues. V was pared by 3 bases and J by 5 bases, with 8 bases between. CDR3 loop: CASSEGAYQPQHF. The CDR3 DNA reads TGTGCCAGCAGTGAGGGGGCGTATCAGCCCCAGCATTTT.

The chain is built from TRBV5-1 and TRBJ1-4, with TRBD1 matching over 9 bases. The germline V gene has CDR1 SGHRS and CDR2 YFSETQ. J lost 6 bases, V lost 5 bases, and 5 bases had no gene match. The CDR3 contains 14 residues. CDR3 sequence reads: CASRQGQGYEKLFF. CDR3 in DNA: TGCGCCAGCAGGCAGGGACAGGGTTATGAAAAACTGTTTTTT.

For the CDR3, the DNA is TGCAGTCAAAGAGATGGCGAGACCCAGTACTTC. Its translation: CSQRDGETQYF. The chain has TRBV20-1 and TRBJ2-5; D gene ambiguous. This CDR3 region has 11 residues. Germline CDR1 is DFQATT and CDR2 is SNEGSKA (reference sequence). V lost 8 bases to trimming and J lost 5 bases, with 12 bases between them.

This rearrangement joins TRBV7-9 to TRBJ1-5; D is ambiguous. From germline, CDR1 is SEHNR and CDR2 FQNEAQ (reference sequence). V dropped 4 bases and J dropped 3 bases, with 10 bases sitting between them. The CDR3 has 14 amino acids. DNA for the CDR3: TGTGCCAGCAGCTCCATTTCAGACAATCAGCCCCAGCATTTT. This codes for CASSSISDNQPQHF.

This clone appeared once. The chain is built from TRBV28 and TRBJ2-7; D ambiguous. The germline gives CDR1 MDHEN, CDR2 SYDVKM. The CDR3 totals 13 residues. With 3 bases removed from V and 3 bases from J, the gap between germline ends came to 9 bases. The CDR3 sequence: CASSFGSDYEQYF. CDR3 nucleotide sequence: TGTGCCAGCAGTTTTGGCAGCGACTACGAGCAGTACTTC.

This clone turned up a few times. The V and J genes are TRBV7-9 and TRBJ2-5; no definite D call. The germline V gene encodes CDR1 SEHNR and CDR2 FQNEAQ (reference sequence). Trimming cost V 1 base and J 1 base, with 7 bases left between them. This CDR3 comprises 14 residues. The CDR3 spells CASSLGQVQETQYF. DNA for the CDR3: TGTGCCAGCAGCTTAGGGCAGGTCCAAGAGACCCAGTACTTC.